These 10 T cell receptor beta chains share one sample of origin, sequenced in a study of cytomegalovirus exposure and HLA in healthy donors (dated by TCRdb to about 2017). Libraries came from the immunoSEQ multiplex PCR assay. Entries here come from immuneACCESS through TCRdb and include only in-frame sequences with V and J called. Some clones fail to appear in such tables; in the studies checked, an unresolved V gene covers under half of the shortfall, and the cause of the remainder is unknown. This sample holds roughly 120,000 clones; over 75% were observed only once. In total, the top ten clones hold about 1.5% of the sample. Sequenced sample: PBMCs. The source is a woman under 40 in good health and CMV-seropositive.

This chain joins TRBV11-2 and TRBJ2-7, with a weak D call TRBD1 (6 bases). Per the germline V gene, CDR1 is SGHAT and CDR2 is FQNNGV. The CDR3 extends over 12 amino acids. The V and J ends lost 0 bases and 7 bases respectively, with 7 bases between them. CDR3 nucleotide sequence: TGTGCCAGCAGCTTAGAAAGGGGGGAGCAGTACTTC. This sequence encodes CASSLERGEQYF.

V gene TRBV4-3 combines with J gene TRBJ2-7, with 7 positions matching TRBD1. The CDR3 length is 14 residues. Germline V gene lookup returns CDR1 LGHNA and CDR2 YSLEER. V trimming: 1 base; J trimming: 2 bases; junction bases outside the gene matches: 2. The CDR3 DNA reads TGCGCCAGCAGCCAAGGACAGGGAGCCTACGAGCAGTACTTC. It encodes CASSQGQGAYEQYF.

The chain is built from TRBV6-5 and TRBJ1-2; TRBD1 aligns across 8 bases. With V trimmed by 6 bases and J by 7 bases, 10 bases remained unmatched. The V gene's germline CDR1 is MNHEY and CDR2 SVGAGI. There are 14 residues in the CDR3. CDR3 in DNA: TGTGCCAGCAGGCTCCTTCAGGGGGCAAGTGGCTACACCTTC. This sequence encodes CASRLLQGASGYTF.

The genes are TRBV9 and TRBJ1-2; 8 bases line up with TRBD1. The V segment lost 3 bases and the J segment 4 bases; nucleotides outside the gene matches: 8. The length of the CDR3 is 15 residues. Germline V gene data show CDR1 as SGDLS and CDR2 as YYNGEE. CDR3 loop: CASSARRGQGYGYTF. The DNA of the CDR3 is TGTGCCAGCAGCGCCCGCAGGGGGCAAGGCTATGGCTACACCTTC.

On this clone itself: Compared with germline, one end of the junction differs, possibly owing to a read error. The chain recombines TRBV7-7 with TRBJ2-3; D is perhaps TRBD2 (6 bases). The CDR3 extends over 14 amino acids. CDR1 SSHAT and CDR2 FNYEAQ come from the germline V gene (reference sequence). Here the CDR3 reads CASSPGLSTDTQYF. The CDR3 region has the DNA TGTGCTAGCAGCCCCGGACTAAGCACAGATACGCAGTATTTT.

As for this clone: Other DNA variants within this sample encode the same CDR3. V is TRBV2 and J is TRBJ1-2; tentatively, D is TRBD1 (5 bases). There are 15 residues in the CDR3. Trimming removed 0 bases from V and 5 bases from J, with 13 bases in between. Per the germline V gene, CDR1 is SNHLY and CDR2 is FYNNEI. Here the CDR3 reads CASSEAPTVNYGYTF. The CDR3 DNA reads TGTGCCAGCAGTGAAGCTCCGACAGTCAATTATGGCTACACCTTC.

The chain couples TRBV2 to TRBJ2-7; D possibly corresponds to TRBD2 (7 bases). From germline, CDR1 is SNHLY and CDR2 FYNNEI. CDR3 length: 16 amino acids. V was pared by 8 bases and J by 2 bases, with 22 bases between. The CDR3 nucleotides read TGTGCCAGCCTGGGGGAGGGGATCAGGGGCGCCTACGAGCAGTACTTC. It encodes CASLGEGIRGAYEQYF.

The chain has TRBV4-3 and TRBJ2-7, with D perhaps matching TRBD1 (6 bases). CDR3 size: 18 residues. Germline CDR1 reads LGHNA; CDR2 reads YSLEER. V shed 0 bases and J shed 2 bases, with 20 bases lying between them. The CDR3 DNA reads as TGCGCCAGCAGCCAAGATCCCCGGCCAGGGGCCCCCCCCTACGAGCAGTACTTC. This encodes CASSQDPRPGAPPYEQYF.

The chain links TRBV4-3 to TRBJ1-6; 7 bases match TRBD1. J gave up 0 bases and V 5 bases, and 10 bases lay outside the gene matches. The CDR3 length is 18 residues. CDR1 is LGHNA, CDR2 YSLEER, per germline. The CDR3 coding sequence is TGCGCCAGCAGCGCATGGAGGGACAGTCGCTCCTATAATTCACCCCTCCACTTT. Translation: CASSAWRDSRSYNSPLHF.

The V call is TRBV9, the J call TRBJ1-2; TRBD1 is a possible D gene (6 bases). This CDR3 spans 13 amino acids. V was pared by 3 bases and J by 2 bases, with 8 bases between. Germline values: CDR1 SGDLS, CDR2 YYNGEE. CDR3 sequence: CASSADRNYGYTF. In DNA, the CDR3 is TGTGCCAGCAGCGCAGACAGGAACTATGGCTACACCTTC.